A single sample is the source of the 30 T cell receptor beta chains below, sequenced in a study of a mutant IDH1 vaccine in newly diagnosed glioma. No antigen has been identified for these receptors. Sample time point: week 5, during vaccination. What each vaccine dose contained was 300 ug of mutant IDH1 20-mer peptide, accompanied by topical imiquimod. The repertoire was sequenced with immunoSEQ multiplex PCR; TCRdb's copy has only in-frame clones and lacks some. The top ten hold around 2.5% of the sample, which has tens of thousands of clones, just over 90% seen once. The sample was PBMCs, taken from a glioma patient whose treatment included an IDH1 peptide vaccine. The receptors shown here come from a man in his forties or fifties with glioma.

This clone was recorded once. The gene calls are TRBV19 and TRBJ1-3; no firm D call. The ends were cut back, 3 bases at V and 3 bases at J, with 9 bases in the middle. CDR1 is LNHDA, CDR2 SQIVND, per germline (reference sequence). The CDR3 covers 14 residues. In nucleotides, the CDR3 is TGTGCCAGTAGTATGTTGGGCCTTGGAAACACCATATATTTT. It specifies CASSMLGLGNTIYF.

J is TRBJ2-7 and V is TRBV30; 8 nucleotides agree with TRBD1. Germline values: CDR1 GTSNPN, CDR2 SVGIG (reference sequence). V lost 3 bases to trimming and J lost 5 bases; unmatched junction nucleotides: 6. The length of the CDR3 is 13 residues. In DNA form, the CDR3 reads TGTGCCTGGAGCCGACAGGGGAGAAACGAGCAGTACTTC. It translates to CAWSRQGRNEQYF.

The table lists this clone with a count of one. The chain carries TRBV27 and TRBJ1-5; D unclear. From germline, CDR1 is MNHEY and CDR2 SMNVEV (reference sequence). The CDR3 is made up of 15 amino acids. V lost 5 bases to trimming and J lost 6 bases, with 17 bases between them. CDR3 residues: CASSPSGGSIQPQHF. The CDR3 DNA follows: TGTGCCAGCAGTCCCTCGGGCGGGAGTATTCAGCCCCAGCATTTT.

V gene TRBV4-1 combines with J gene TRBJ2-7; TRBD2 matches 10 bases. Germline V CDR1 and CDR2: MGHRA, YSYEKL. V gave up 2 bases and J gave up 6 bases; unmatched junction bases: 7. CDR3 length equals 15 residues. CDR3 sequence: CASSQRASGSLEQYF. In DNA form, the CDR3 reads TGCGCCAGCAGCCAAAGGGCTAGCGGGAGTCTCGAGCAGTACTTC.

This chain joins TRBV9 and TRBJ2-5; 7 bases align to TRBD2. The CDR3 length is 15 residues. Germline CDR1 reads SGDLS; CDR2 reads YYNGEE. Trimming took 0 bases from V and 4 from J; bases not matched to a gene: 6. DNA for the CDR3: TGTGCCAGCAGCGTAGGTGGAGGGAGGGGAGAGACCCAGTACTTC. It codes for CASSVGGGRGETQYF.

This clone was counted between two and nine times. The rearrangement uses TRBV5-1 and TRBJ2-7; 8 nucleotides agree with TRBD2. Germline loops: CDR1 SGHRS, CDR2 YFSETQ. CDR3 size: 17 residues. After removal of 4 bases from V and 0 bases from J, the junction contained 12 bases not matched to a gene. The CDR3 bases are TGCGCCAGCAGCGACTCGGGGATAGCGGGACCCTCCTACGAGCAGTACTTC. Protein sequence: CASSDSGIAGPSYEQYF.

V is TRBV9 and J is TRBJ1-6; D is unclear. CDR3 length: 14 amino acids. V lost 2 bases and J lost 8, with 11 bases in between. Germline loops: CDR1 SGDLS, CDR2 YYNGEE. The CDR3 sequence is CASSVGRRDSPLHF. Here the CDR3 DNA reads TGTGCCAGCAGCGTCGGCCGGCGGGATTCACCCCTCCACTTT.

This chain uses TRBV7-2 with TRBJ1-1; D call uncertain. Germline lookup yields CDR1 SGHTA and CDR2 FQGNSA. The CDR3 totals 13 residues. The CDR3 protein is CAGRRKMNTEAFF. The CDR3, as DNA: TGTGCTGGACGCAGGAAAATGAACACTGAAGCTTTCTTT.

The gene calls are TRBV19 and TRBJ2-2, with 9 bases fitting TRBD1. Germline values: CDR1 LNHDA, CDR2 SQIVND (reference sequence). V lost 7 bases to trimming and J lost 6 bases; unmatched junction nucleotides: 3. This CDR3 is built from 13 residues. The DNA of the CDR3 is TGTGCCAGTAAGGGACAGGGAGCCGGGGAGCTGTTTTTT. Encoded protein: CASKGQGAGELFF.

The chain recombines TRBV5-6 with TRBJ2-6, with D possibly being TRBD1 (6 bases). V was cut by 2 bases and J by 1 base, with 13 bases left in between. Per germline, CDR1 SGHDT and CDR2 YYEEEE. CDR3 length: 17 residues. The CDR3: CASSLQGEWSGANVLTF. For the CDR3, the DNA is TGTGCCAGCAGCTTACAGGGTGAATGGTCTGGGGCCAACGTCCTGACTTTC. The entire variable domain, with the rest obtained from reference TRBV5-6 and TRBJ2-6, is as follows: DAGVTQSPTHLIKTRGQQVTLRCSPKSGHDTVSWYQQALGQGPQFIFQYYEEEERQRGNFPDRFSGHQFPNYSSELNVNALLLGDSALYLCASSLQGEWSGANVLTFGAGSRLTVL.

V is TRBV9 and J is TRBJ1-5; D is ambiguous. V lost 2 bases and J 3 bases, leaving 6 bases between the germline ends. The germline V gene has CDR1 SGDLS and CDR2 YYNGEE. This CDR3 spans 13 amino acids. The CDR3 loop is CASSVKDNQPQHF. DNA of the CDR3: TGTGCCAGCAGCGTTAAGGACAATCAGCCCCAGCATTTT.

This clone came up once. The genes are TRBV25-1 and TRBJ2-1, with 12 bases aligning to TRBD2. The V gene end was trimmed by 5 bases and the J gene end by 2 bases; junction bases not matched to a gene: 10. The CDR3 runs 18 residues. Per germline, CDR1 MGHDK and CDR2 SYGVNS. CDR3 sequence: CASSPQLAGGLPYNEQFF. The CDR3 DNA sequence: TGTGCCAGCAGTCCACAACTAGCGGGAGGCCTCCCCTACAATGAGCAGTTCTTC.

This clone was seen only once. This chain uses TRBV4-2 with TRBJ2-1, with 10 bases identical to TRBD2. CDR3 length equals 16 residues. The germline gives CDR1 LGHNA, CDR2 YNFKEQ. The J segment lost 5 bases and the V segment lost 4 bases, leaving 8 bases of the junction unmatched. This CDR3 is CASSRLAGGLDNEQFF. DNA for the CDR3: TGTGCCAGCAGCCGCTTAGCGGGGGGCTTAGACAATGAGCAGTTCTTC.

V gene TRBV5-4 combines with J gene TRBJ1-1; D gene unclear. This CDR3 spans 13 amino acids. Between the trimmed V and J ends, which lost 7 bases and 1 base, there was a span of 11 bases. Per germline, CDR1 SGHNT and CDR2 YYREEE (reference sequence). As DNA, the CDR3 is TGTGCCAGCCAGCTCCAAAAGAACACTGAAGCTTTCTTT. Its translation: CASQLQKNTEAFF.

The genes are TRBV21-1 and TRBJ2-5; TRBD1, the D gene given by the table, was not confirmed from the DNA. TRBV21-1 constitutes a pseudogene. The CDR3 sequence is 15 residues long. CDR3 loop: CARKDVRDSQETQYF. CDR3 DNA sequence: TGTGCCAGAAAAGATGTCCGGGACAGTCAAGAGACCCAGTACTTC.

The chain carries TRBV6-5 and TRBJ1-1, with D tentatively TRBD1 (5 bases). The germline V gene has CDR1 MNHEY and CDR2 SVGAGI. V was pared by 6 bases and J by 5 bases, with 16 bases between. The CDR3 totals 14 residues. The CDR3 region has the DNA TGTGCCAGCAGCCCCGGCCCCCAGGGAACTGAAGCTTTCTTT. Translation: CASSPGPQGTEAFF.

The rearrangement joins TRBV9 to TRBJ2-3; TRBD1 matches at 12 bases. The length of the CDR3 is 16 residues. The germline gives CDR1 SGDLS, CDR2 YYNGEE. Trimming took 4 bases from V and 5 from J; bases not matched to a gene: 8. CDR3 sequence reads: CASSPSGTGGLDTQYF. The CDR3 region has the DNA TGTGCCAGCAGCCCTTCCGGGACAGGGGGCTTAGATACGCAGTATTTT.

V usage is TRBV7-9 and J usage is TRBJ2-7; D is unresolved. V dropped 5 bases and J dropped 2 bases, with 7 bases sitting between them. The germline CDR1 and CDR2 sequences are SEHNR and FQNEAQ (reference sequence). The CDR3 has 12 residues. The DNA for the CDR3 is TGTGCCAGCAGCCTGGATCCCTACGAGCAGTACTTC. Its translation is CASSLDPYEQYF.

CDR3 sequence: CASSFPRGYGYTF. CDR3 bases: TGTGCCAGCAGTTTCCCCAGGGGTTATGGCTACACCTTC. The gene calls are TRBV27 and TRBJ1-2; maybe TRBD1 (6 bases). The germline V gene has CDR1 MNHEY and CDR2 SMNVEV (reference sequence). V lost 3 bases, J lost 5 bases, and 10 bases lay in between. The CDR3 has 13 residues.

The chain carries TRBV7-3 and TRBJ2-1; TRBD2 is a possible D gene (6 bases). CDR3 length: 15 amino acids. V was clipped by 5 bases and J by 7 bases, with 18 bases between them. The germline V gene encodes CDR1 SGHTA and CDR2 FQGTGA. Here the CDR3 reads CASSPGTGTGNEQFF. DNA of the CDR3: TGTGCCAGCAGCCCAGGGACTGGGACGGGAAATGAGCAGTTCTTC.

CDR3 DNA: TGCGCCAGCAGAAGGTCAGGACTAGTGGTACCAGATACGCAGTATTTT. It translates to CASRRSGLVVPDTQYF. The chain uses TRBV5-1 and TRBJ2-3; 7 positions agree with TRBD2. The CDR3 is made up of 16 amino acids. Trimming removed 5 bases from V and 4 bases from J; junction bases left unmatched: 13. Germline loops: CDR1 SGHRS, CDR2 YFSETQ.

J is TRBJ2-7 and V is TRBV4-3; D may be TRBD2 (5 bases). The CDR3 covers 13 residues. V shed 0 bases and J shed 4 bases, with 7 bases lying between them. The germline CDR1 and CDR2 sequences are LGHNA and YSLEER. CDR3 sequence (DNA): TGCGCCAGCAGCCAAGATTCGGGATACGAGCAGTACTTC. This sequence encodes CASSQDSGYEQYF.

The chain employs TRBV5-4 and TRBJ2-7, with D perhaps matching TRBD1 (6 bases). Trimming removed 4 bases from V and 4 bases from J, with 12 bases in between. CDR3 length equals 13 residues. The V gene's germline CDR1 is SGHNT and CDR2 YYREEE (reference sequence). As DNA, the CDR3 is TGTGCCAGCAGCGTACAGGGTTCTTACGAGCAGTACTTC. Amino acid sequence: CASSVQGSYEQYF.

This rearrangement joins TRBV29-1 to TRBJ2-5; TRBD1 aligns across 9 bases. Germline V CDR1 and CDR2: SQVTM, ANQGSEA. Trimming cost V 4 bases and J 9 bases; bases outside gene matches: 24. CDR3 length: 18 amino acids. CDR3 sequence: CSVGERQGGGRPKAAQYF. Written as DNA, the CDR3 is TGCAGCGTTGGAGAGAGACAGGGGGGAGGGAGGCCCAAAGCGGCCCAGTACTTC.

This chain joins TRBV19 and TRBJ1-1; D unresolved. The CDR3 is 13 amino acids. Germline lookup yields CDR1 LNHDA and CDR2 SQIVND (reference sequence). Trimming shortened V by 0 bases and J by 2 bases, and 4 bases separated the two germline ends. CDR3 loop: CASSIEPNTEAFF. In DNA form, the CDR3 reads TGTGCCAGTAGTATAGAGCCCAACACTGAAGCTTTCTTT.

V usage is TRBV6-4 and J usage is TRBJ2-1; D is unclear. The germline V and J ends were trimmed by 8 bases and 2 bases, with 19 bases remaining between them. This CDR3 has 16 amino acids. Germline V lookup: CDR1 MRHNA, CDR2 SNTAGT. CDR3 in amino acids: CASPRNVRSAYNEQFF. The CDR3 DNA is TGTGCCAGCCCCAGAAATGTAAGGTCGGCCTACAATGAGCAGTTCTTC.

This sequence joins TRBV5-4 and TRBJ2-2, with unresolved D. CDR3 length equals 14 residues. Germline assignment: CDR1 SGHNT and CDR2 YYREEE (reference sequence). The V gene lost 0 bases and the J gene lost 4 bases, with 7 bases spanning the gap. This CDR3 reads CASSLAGSTGELFF. The DNA for the CDR3 is TGTGCCAGCAGCTTGGCCGGATCCACCGGGGAGCTGTTTTTT.

By share, this clone ranks as medium-sized. This chain connects TRBV11-2 to TRBJ2-3, with 8 bases aligning to TRBD2. This CDR3 is 17 amino acids long. Germline assignment: CDR1 SGHAT and CDR2 FQNNGV. V shed 1 base and J 0 bases; nucleotides not matched to a gene: 6. The CDR3 reads CASSLARGGRSTDTQYF. The CDR3 nucleotides are TGTGCCAGCAGCTTAGCCCGGGGGGGACGTAGCACAGATACGCAGTATTTT.

CDR3 sequence: CASSEQAGGQETQYF. CDR3 in DNA: TGTGCCAGCAGTGAACAAGCGGGGGGACAAGAGACCCAGTACTTC. The rearrangement links TRBV2 to TRBJ2-5, with 9 nucleotides matching TRBD2. The J segment lost 2 bases and the V segment lost 2 bases, leaving 3 bases of the junction unmatched. CDR3 length: 15 amino acids. Germline CDR1 reads SNHLY; CDR2 reads FYNNEI. The full variable domain, in which reference TRBV2 and TRBJ2-5 provide the parts outside the CDR3, is EPEVTQTPSHQVTQMGQEVILRCVPISNHLYFYWYRQILGQKVEFLVSFYNNEISEKSEIFDDQFSVERPDGSNFTLKIRSTKLEDSAMYFCASSEQAGGQETQYFGPGTRLLVL.

CDR3 sequence reads: CASSIAAGLRLGRNTIYF. CDR3 DNA: TGTGCCAGTAGTATAGCGGCAGGGTTGCGTCTGGGAAGAAACACCATATATTTT. V is TRBV19 and J is TRBJ1-3, with D perhaps TRBD1 (5 bases). The V and J ends lost 1 base and 5 bases respectively, with 21 bases between them. The CDR3 is 18 residues long. Germline-derived CDR1 and CDR2 are LNHDA and SQIVND (reference sequence).